This T cell receptor (beta chain) was identified in a study of vaccination and CD4 T cells after COVID-19. Study summary: Cells were stimulated with overlapping spike peptide pools from SARS-CoV-2, HCoV-NL63, HCoV-OC43 and HCoV-229E.

The treatment: roughly 10-day PBMC culture with coronavirus spike peptide pools or control peptides (ViraFEST assay). Peptide-pool expansion of antigen-specific T cells preceded TCR sequencing in ViraFEST. Cultured CD4+ T cell DNA was sequenced using the Oncomine TCR Beta short-read assay. Using its own MiXCR run on the PCR reads, TCRdb lists one record per CDR3 protein. The sample consists of 14,000 to 15,000 distinct CDR3 sequences, less than 60% of them appearing once. This CDR3 is 14 amino acids long. Germline V lookup: CDR1 SGHAT, CDR2 FQNNGV. The V end was cut by 1 base, the J end by 6 bases, with 10 bases between. This clonotype was seen more than once but under ten times. The antigen is unknown.

This receptor was obtained from a human donor with COVID-19. The chain links TRBV11-2 to TRBJ1-5; D perhaps matches TRBD1 (5 bases). This specimen was cultured CD4+ T cells from blood, taken after SARS-CoV-2 vaccination. The chain's CDR3 is CASSLGGVGQPQHF. CDR3 DNA: TGTGCCAGCAGCTTAGGGGGGGTGGGTCAGCCCCAGCATTTT.